A selection of T cell receptor beta chains follows, all from one sample in a study of vaccination and CD4 T cells after COVID-19. TCRdb ran MiXCR on the PCR reads and lists one entry per CDR3 protein. The sample records more than 9,500 distinct CDR3 sequences, approximately 60% being singletons. Their cognate antigens are unknown. The sample was CD4+ T cells from blood, cultured in vitro. These receptors were obtained from a human donor who had recovered from COVID-19. Both conserved end residues are part of each CDR3. D genes are given only for firm matches. A clone size is listed for some rows: how often the clone was seen (once, few, many), or a class if it is expanded.

CDR3nt: TGTGCCAGCAGTGAAAATAGGCAGCCCCAGCATTTT; CDR3aa: CASSENRQPQHF; abundance: NA; j_gene: TRBJ1-5; d_gene: NA; v_gene: TRBV2
CDR3nt: TGTGCCAGCAGTTCAACGCCCTTGGGGCTACGGAATTCACCCCTCCACTTT; CDR3aa: CASSSTPLGLRNSPLHF; abundance: medium-sized; j_gene: TRBJ1-6; d_gene: NA; v_gene: TRBV27
CDR3nt: TGTGCCAGTCTCCGGGACCTGACCTACGAGCAGTACTTC; CDR3aa: CASLRDLTYEQYF; abundance: NA; j_gene: TRBJ2-7; d_gene: NA; v_gene: TRBV27
CDR3nt: TGTGCCAGCAGCTCCGAATCTAGCGGAATCCCCCTCGAGCAGTACTTC; CDR3aa: CASSSESSGIPLEQYF; abundance: NA; j_gene: TRBJ2-7; d_gene: TRBD2; v_gene: TRBV7-2
CDR3nt: TGCAGTGTCGGGGGAAAAAACATTCAGTACTTC; CDR3aa: CSVGGKNIQYF; abundance: once; j_gene: TRBJ2-4; d_gene: NA; v_gene: TRBV20-1
CDR3nt: TGTGCCAGCAGCTTAGGGGCGGTACCCGCTAGCACAGATACGCAGTATTTT; CDR3aa: CASSLGAVPASTDTQYF; abundance: NA; j_gene: TRBJ2-3; d_gene: NA; v_gene: TRBV11-2
CDR3nt: TGCAGCACTTCAAGACAGGGGGTCGGCTACACCTTC; CDR3aa: CSTSRQGVGYTF; abundance: NA; j_gene: TRBJ1-2; d_gene: TRBD1; v_gene: TRBV20-1
CDR3nt: TGTGCCAGTAGTATGTCTGGGCAGAGCTCCTACGAGCAGTACTTC; CDR3aa: CASSMSGQSSYEQYF; abundance: NA; j_gene: TRBJ2-7; d_gene: NA; v_gene: TRBV19
CDR3nt: TGCAGCGCAGGGGTACCCCTCCACTTT; CDR3aa: CSAGVPLHF; abundance: few; j_gene: TRBJ1-6; d_gene: NA; v_gene: TRBV20-1
CDR3nt: TGTGCCAGTAGTATAGGACAGGGGGCAGATACGCAGTATTTT; CDR3aa: CASSIGQGADTQYF; abundance: NA; j_gene: TRBJ2-3; d_gene: TRBD1; v_gene: TRBV19
CDR3nt: TGCAGTGCTAGGTCACAGATTAGCAATCAGCCCCAGCATTTT; CDR3aa: CSARSQISNQPQHF; abundance: NA; j_gene: TRBJ1-5; d_gene: NA; v_gene: TRBV20-1
CDR3nt: TGTGCCAGCAGTGTCATCGGCAATCAGCCCCAGCATTTT; CDR3aa: CASSVIGNQPQHF; abundance: few; j_gene: TRBJ1-5; d_gene: NA; v_gene: TRBV6-1
CDR3nt: TGTGCCAGCAGTTTACTGCCCGGGAACTATGGCTACACCTTC; CDR3aa: CASSLLPGNYGYTF; abundance: NA; j_gene: TRBJ1-2; d_gene: NA; v_gene: TRBV27
CDR3nt: TGCAGTGCTAGGCCGGGACAGGGGATCCATGGCTACACCTTC; CDR3aa: CSARPGQGIHGYTF; abundance: few; j_gene: TRBJ1-2; d_gene: TRBD1; v_gene: TRBV20-1
CDR3nt: TGTGCCAGTAGTATCCAGGGTGGGTCTGAGACCCAGTACTTC; CDR3aa: CASSIQGGSETQYF; abundance: NA; j_gene: TRBJ2-5; d_gene: NA; v_gene: TRBV19
CDR3nt: TGCGCCAGCAGCCGATGGGGGGCGAGCAACACTGAAGCTTTCTTT; CDR3aa: CASSRWGASNTEAFF; abundance: NA; j_gene: TRBJ1-1; d_gene: NA; v_gene: TRBV4-1
CDR3nt: TGCAGTGCTAGAGCATTGGGAGCATGGCCCAGCTCCTACGAGCAGTACTTC; CDR3aa: CSARALGAWPSSYEQYF; abundance: NA; j_gene: TRBJ2-7; d_gene: NA; v_gene: TRBV20-1
CDR3nt: TGTGCCAGCAGTGAATGGGCAAGGGGCACCGGGGAGCTGTTTTTT; CDR3aa: CASSEWARGTGELFF; abundance: NA; j_gene: TRBJ2-2; d_gene: NA; v_gene: TRBV27
CDR3nt: TGTGCCAGCAGCCTAGGGGGGGGCTCTGGGGCCAACGTCCTGACTTTC; CDR3aa: CASSLGGGSGANVLTF; abundance: NA; j_gene: TRBJ2-6; d_gene: NA; v_gene: TRBV7-3
CDR3nt: TGCGCCAGCAGTGAACTAGCGGGGAACACCGGGGAGCTGTTTTTT; CDR3aa: CASSELAGNTGELFF; abundance: NA; j_gene: TRBJ2-2; d_gene: TRBD2; v_gene: TRBV10-1
CDR3nt: TGTGCCAGCAGTTTAACGGGACAGAATGAGCAGTTCTTC; CDR3aa: CASSLTGQNEQFF; abundance: few; j_gene: TRBJ2-1; d_gene: TRBD1; v_gene: TRBV27
CDR3nt: TGTGCCAGCAGCCCTAGGTGGGACAGGGTTGGTGGGGAGACCCAGTACTTC; CDR3aa: CASSPRWDRVGGETQYF; abundance: NA; j_gene: TRBJ2-5; d_gene: TRBD1; v_gene: TRBV11-2
CDR3nt: TGTGCCAGCAGTTTTCTAGATCAGCCCCAGCATTTT; CDR3aa: CASSFLDQPQHF; abundance: NA; j_gene: TRBJ1-5; d_gene: NA; v_gene: TRBV12-3/TRBV12-4
CDR3nt: TGTGCCAGTAGTCCTTCAGGGTATCAGCCCCAGCATTTT; CDR3aa: CASSPSGYQPQHF; abundance: few; j_gene: TRBJ1-5; d_gene: NA; v_gene: TRBV19
CDR3nt: TGTGCCAGCAGCTCCCGGACTAGCGGGGCGGGGAATGAGCAGTTCTTC; CDR3aa: CASSSRTSGAGNEQFF; abundance: NA; j_gene: TRBJ2-1; d_gene: TRBD2; v_gene: TRBV7-6
CDR3nt: TGTGCCAGCAGTGAAGCCAAAGGTTGGGCAGAGACCCAGTACTTC; CDR3aa: CASSEAKGWAETQYF; abundance: few; j_gene: TRBJ2-5; d_gene: NA; v_gene: TRBV10-3
CDR3nt: TGCAGTGCTAGAGACGGGACATTGAATAACTATGGCTACACCTTC; CDR3aa: CSARDGTLNNYGYTF; abundance: NA; j_gene: TRBJ1-2; d_gene: NA; v_gene: TRBV20-1
CDR3nt: TGTGCCAGCAGCTTAGCGGAGGAGAACACCGGGGAGCTGTTTTTT; CDR3aa: CASSLAEENTGELFF; abundance: NA; j_gene: TRBJ2-2; d_gene: NA; v_gene: TRBV7-8
CDR3nt: TGTGCCAGCAGTCATCGACAAGGGCGCTCCTACAATGAGCAGTTCTTC; CDR3aa: CASSHRQGRSYNEQFF; abundance: NA; j_gene: TRBJ2-1; d_gene: NA; v_gene: TRBV14